This TCR beta chain originates from a study of shared clonotypes between healthy human individuals. The V and J ends lost 3 bases and 0 bases respectively, with 17 bases between them. The CDR3 spans 17 residues. Germline values: CDR1 MGHRA, CDR2 YSYEKL. Assay: immunoSEQ multiplex PCR; the TCRdb copy retains only in-frame clones and omits some. The repertoire holds 2.5 million or so clones, with over 85% as singletons. The chain joins TRBV4-1 to TRBJ1-1; D perhaps matches TRBD1 (5 bases). The sample taken for sequencing was naive CD4+ T cells sorted from blood. Subset denoted: CD45RA+ positively selected. The origin of this receptor is a man younger than 35 in good health. The CDR3 nucleotides read TGCGCCAGCAGCCACCATTGGGACGGAACTTTGAACACTGAAGCTTTCTTT. Its translation: CASSHHWDGTLNTEAFF.